Listed here are 30 T cell receptor beta chains from one sample, sequenced in a study of glioma-infiltrating T cells. TCR alpha and beta CDR3 regions were amplified from RNA using iRepertoire nested multiplex PCR. MiXCR, applied by TCRdb to the multiplex PCR reads, yields one record per CDR3 protein. There are about 93,000 distinct CDR3 sequences in the sample; approximately 40% occur only once, and roughly two fifths lies in the top ten. Sample: glioma tissue, nonneoplastic brain tissue, or PBMCs (not recorded which). The receptors were sampled from a human donor with low-grade glioma or glioblastoma, undergoing nonglioma brain surgery, or in good health (not recorded which).

This clonotype was seen ten or more times. For the CDR3, the DNA is TGTGCCAGCAGCCCAGTGGCAGTTACATATGGCTACACCTTC. Amino acids: CASSPVAVTYGYTF. The chain is built from TRBV7-2 and TRBJ1-2, with D unclear. The CDR3 length is 14 residues. The V end was cut by 5 bases, the J end by 5 bases, with 15 bases between. Germline-derived CDR1 and CDR2 are SGHTA and FQGNSA.

This clonotype was observed many times. This chain joins TRBV12-3 or TRBV12-4 and TRBJ2-7; a weak D match, TRBD2 (5 bases). The CDR3 spans 13 residues. The germline V and J ends were trimmed by 5 bases and 1 base, with 9 bases remaining between them. CDR3 residues: CASSGIASYEQYF. In DNA, the CDR3 is TGTGCCAGCAGTGGGATAGCGTCCTACGAGCAGTACTTC.

The sample holds many counts of this clonotype. V and J are TRBV3-1 and TRBJ2-3, with D uncertain. Germline V lookup: CDR1 LGHDT, CDR2 YNNKEL (reference sequence). The CDR3 is 14 amino acids. V was shortened by 3 bases and J by 0 bases, with 7 bases between the two germline ends. CDR3 region: CASSQAGSTDTQYF. CDR3 sequence (DNA): TGTGCCAGCAGCCAGGCCGGAAGCACAGATACGCAGTATTTT.

This clonotype was seen ten or more times. This chain uses TRBV12-3 or TRBV12-4 with TRBJ1-1, with 8 bases lining up with TRBD1. The CDR3 loop spans 14 amino acids. After removal of 1 base from V and 5 bases from J, the junction contained 3 bases not matched to a gene. Here the CDR3 DNA reads TGTGCCAGCAGTTTAGTTGGACAGGGTACTGAAGCTTTCTTT. Its translation: CASSLVGQGTEAFF.

This clonotype has only one observation. The chain couples TRBV20-1 to TRBJ2-1, with 7 bases lining up with TRBD1. V shed 8 bases and J 12 bases; nucleotides not matched to a gene: 7. There are 10 residues in the CDR3. Germline V CDR1 and CDR2: DFQATT, SNEGSKA (reference sequence). CDR3 protein: CSSMGQLQFF. CDR3 bases: TGCAGTTCTATGGGACAGCTGCAGTTCTTC.

This clonotype was seen repeatedly, ten times or more. V and J are TRBV10-1 and TRBJ2-1, with D unclear. Per the germline V gene, CDR1 is WNHNN and CDR2 is SYGVQD (reference sequence). Trimming shortened V by 3 bases and J by 7 bases, and 10 bases separated the two germline ends. This CDR3 is built from 13 residues. The CDR3 DNA reads TGCGCCAGCAGTGACGGAGTTTTGAATGAGCAGTTCTTC. It is translated as CASSDGVLNEQFF.

This clonotype was observed once. V is TRBV6-1 and J is TRBJ2-1, with TRBD1 identical over 9 bases. Germline V gene data show CDR1 as MNHNS and CDR2 as SASEGT. The CDR3 length is 15 residues. With 3 bases clipped from V and 4 bases from J, the junction kept 4 bases outside the gene matches. The CDR3 sequence is CASSERGTGYNEQFF. CDR3 nucleotide sequence: TGTGCCAGCAGTGAGCGGGGGACAGGGTACAATGAGCAGTTCTTC.

This clonotype has ten or more counts. This chain connects TRBV3-1 to TRBJ2-3; TRBD1 or TRBD2 may be the D gene (6 bases each). CDR1 LGHDT and CDR2 YNNKEL come from the germline V gene (reference sequence). CDR3 length: 14 residues. V gave up 7 bases and J gave up 2 bases, with 13 bases separating them. The CDR3 bases are TGTGCCAGCACGCGAGGGGGGAACACAGATACGCAGTATTTT. Its protein product is CASTRGGNTDTQYF.

In its sample, this clonotype was seen many times. The gene calls are TRBV4-1 and TRBJ1-1, with 8 nucleotides matching TRBD1. V trimming: 3 bases; J trimming: 1 base; junction bases outside the gene matches: 4. CDR3 length: 15 amino acids. Germline V lookup: CDR1 MGHRA, CDR2 YSYEKL. CDR3 bases: TGCGCCAGCAGCCAGGACGACAGGGGGAACACTGAAGCTTTCTTT. Residues: CASSQDDRGNTEAFF.

This clonotype was recorded many times. The chain has TRBV2 and TRBJ2-7; D ambiguous. CDR1 is SNHLY and CDR2 is FYNNEI in the germline V gene. The CDR3 contains 14 residues. The V end was cut by 11 bases, the J end by 6 bases, with 23 bases between. The CDR3 spells CAGVADLLRFEQYF. The CDR3 region has the DNA TGTGCCGGGGTAGCTGACTTACTCCGTTTCGAGCAGTACTTC.

This chain connects TRBV5-4 to TRBJ2-3; 14 positions agree with TRBD2. The CDR3 extends over 18 amino acids. V shed 5 bases, J shed 3 bases, and the junction held 11 bases outside the gene matches. Germline CDR1 SGHNT, CDR2 YYREEE (reference sequence). The DNA of the CDR3 is TGTGCCAGCAGTTCAGGACTAGCGGGGGGACCCACAACAGATACGCAGTATTTT. Encoded protein: CASSSGLAGGPTTDTQYF.

A remark on this clonotype: Just one base apart from a much larger clone, this may be a read error. The chain couples TRBV5-1 to TRBJ2-1; TRBD1 might be the D (5 bases). The germline gives CDR1 SGHRS, CDR2 YFSETQ. This CDR3 spans 13 amino acids. Trimming took 0 bases from V and 10 from J, leaving 11 bases between them. The CDR3 is CASSLEGNYEQFF. The CDR3 DNA follows: TGCGCCAGCAGCTTGGAGGGGAACTACGAGCAGTTCTTC.

The V call is TRBV28, the J call TRBJ1-6, with a tentative D call TRBD1 (5 bases). CDR1 and CDR2 from the germline V gene are MDHEN and SYDVKM. The CDR3 loop spans 14 amino acids. V lost 6 bases, J lost 9 bases, and 15 bases lay in between. As DNA, the CDR3 is TGTGCCAGCAGCGTCGGGGGAGGTAGTTCACCCCTCCACTTT. This codes for CASSVGGGSSPLHF.

This clonotype was recorded many times. V usage is TRBV29-1 and J usage is TRBJ1-5; unclear D gene. The germline V gene has CDR1 SQVTM and CDR2 ANQGSEA. V was cut by 5 bases and J by 1 base, with 6 bases left in between. This CDR3 is built from 12 residues. The CDR3 loop is CSVCDSNQPQHF. CDR3 coding DNA: TGCAGCGTTTGCGACAGCAATCAGCCCCAGCATTTT.

Remarks on this clonotype: Because the CDR3 is missing its conserved closing phenylalanine or tryptophan, this is likely a read error. J is TRBJ1-6 and V is TRBV20-1, with unresolved D. Germline-derived CDR1 and CDR2 are DFQATT and SNEGSKA (reference sequence). The CDR3 runs 14 residues. In nucleotides, the CDR3 is TGCAGTGCTAGAGATTCAGCTAATAATTCACCACTCCACCTT. Its protein product is CSARDSANNSPLHL.

This clonotype was seen many times. The chain joins TRBV2 to TRBJ2-5; 8 bases are a match to TRBD1. From germline, CDR1 is SNHLY and CDR2 FYNNEI. Trimming removed 7 bases from V and 3 bases from J; junction bases left unmatched: 4. The CDR3 has 13 amino acids. The CDR3 region has the DNA TGTGCCAGCAATTACAGGGGGGAAGAGACCCAGTACTTC. This translates into CASNYRGEETQYF.

With regard to this clonotype: A read error may produce the germline difference seen at one junction end. CDR3 bases: TGCGCCAGCAGATTCTTATTGACTAGCGGGAGTTACAAGCAGTACTTC. This codes for CASRFLLTSGSYKQYF. The chain employs TRBV2 and TRBJ2-7, with 12 bases matching TRBD2. Germline CDR1 and CDR2: SNHLY and FYNNEI. The CDR3 runs 16 residues.

The CDR3 coding sequence is TGTGCCAGTAGTATGTGGGAGAGGGGTGAAAAACTGTTTTTT. It codes for CASSMWERGEKLFF. The genes are TRBV19 and TRBJ1-4, with a tentative D call TRBD1 (5 bases). V lost 3 bases to trimming and J lost 7 bases, with 12 bases between them. The CDR3 is made up of 14 amino acids. Germline V lookup: CDR1 LNHDA, CDR2 SQIVND (reference sequence). Drawing the rest from reference TRBV19 and TRBJ1-4, the complete variable domain is DGGITQSPKYLFRKEGQNVTLSCEQNLNHDAMYWYRQDPGQGLRLIYYSQIVNDFQKGDIAEGYSVSREKKESFPLTVTSAQKNPTAFYLCASSMWERGEKLFFGSGTQLSVL.

A note on this clonotype: A clone one base away is much larger, so this may be a read error. The chain recombines TRBV12-3 or TRBV12-4 with TRBJ2-1; a possible D gene is TRBD2 (5 bases). The CDR3 is 15 residues long. With 1 base removed from V and 10 bases from J, the gap between germline ends came to 17 bases. The CDR3 bases are TGTGCCAGCAGTTTAGTGTTCCAGAGCGGCTACGAGCAGTTCTTC. Its protein is CASSLVFQSGYEQFF.

About this clonotype: Possible read error: a much larger clone is one base away. This sequence joins TRBV5-1 and TRBJ2-7, with 9 bases matching TRBD1. Germline values: CDR1 SGHRS, CDR2 YFSETQ. CDR3 size: 15 residues. The CDR3 loop reads CARSSRTGALYEQYF. For the CDR3, the DNA is TGCGCCAGAAGCTCCCGGACAGGGGCTCTCTACGAGCAGTACTTC.

There are many counts of this clonotype. Because the CDR3's place on the DNA is in doubt, the DNA is left out and the CDR3 is given as listed by TCRdb. V is TRBV6-1 and J is TRBJ2-7; the DNA was not used to check the table's D call, TRBD2. The CDR3 region is 15 residues in length, termini included. From germline, CDR1 is MNHNS and CDR2 SASEGT. CDR3 sequence reads: CASSSSGGSSYEQYF.

The sample holds many counts of this clonotype. The V gene is TRBV28, the J gene TRBJ2-1; no definite D call. The CDR3 has 12 residues. V lost 2 bases, J lost 9 bases, and 8 bases lay in between. From germline, CDR1 is MDHEN and CDR2 SYDVKM. In DNA form, the CDR3 reads TGTGCCAGCAGTTTAGCGGCGTTTGAGCAGTTCTTC. Translating it yields CASSLAAFEQFF.

The sample holds many counts of this clonotype. V is TRBV27 and J is TRBJ1-5, with a weak D call TRBD1 (5 bases). Per germline, CDR1 MNHEY and CDR2 SMNVEV (reference sequence). V was trimmed by 7 bases and J by 0 bases, leaving 13 bases between them. This CDR3 comprises 15 residues. CDR3 DNA sequence: TGTGCCAGCAAAACCGGGACGGATAGCAATCAGCCCCAGCATTTT. It codes for CASKTGTDSNQPQHF.

The sample holds one count of this clonotype. A much bigger clone sits one base away, suggesting this may be a read error. V gene TRBV6-5 combines with J gene TRBJ2-7; 7 bases fit TRBD2. The CDR3 is 14 residues long. V shed 4 bases, J shed 6 bases, and the junction held 9 bases outside the gene matches. CDR1 is MNHEY, CDR2 SVGAGI, per germline. CDR3 protein: CASSLRDYDSEQYF. As DNA, the CDR3 is TGTGCCAGCAGTTTACGGGACTATGACTCCGAGCAGTACTTC.

Concerning this clonotype: A clone one base away is much larger, so this may be a read error. V and J are TRBV10-3 and TRBJ2-5, with 7 bases fitting TRBD1. CDR1 is ENHRY and CDR2 is SYGVKD in the germline V gene. Unmatched junction bases numbered 13, after V lost 0 bases and J lost 9 bases. The CDR3 consists of 16 residues. The CDR3 region has the DNA TGTGCCATCAGTGAGTCAACGACAGGGAAGGGGGAGTCCCAGTACTTC. Translation gives CAISESTTGKGESQYF.

V usage is TRBV5-1 and J usage is TRBJ2-7; TRBD2 matches 7 bases. CDR1 and CDR2 from the germline V gene are SGHRS and YFSETQ. With 0 bases clipped from V and 2 bases from J, the junction kept 2 bases outside the gene matches. This CDR3 has 14 amino acids. DNA for the CDR3: TGCGCCAGCAGCTTGGTTGCGGGGGCCTACGAGCAGTACTTC. It codes for CASSLVAGAYEQYF.

The chain is built from TRBV4-1 and TRBJ2-1, with TRBD2 matching 10 bases. CDR1 is MGHRA and CDR2 is YSYEKL in the germline V gene. The junction had 14 bases not matched to a gene; V was cut back by 1 base and J by 14 bases. The CDR3 runs to 16 residues. In nucleotides, the CDR3 is TGCGCCAGCAGCCAAGGAACTAGCGGGATCCAAGAGACCAAGTTCTTC. Its translation: CASSQGTSGIQETKFF.

For this clonotype: Relative to the germline gene, one junction end is altered; a read error may explain this. This rearrangement joins TRBV7-9 to TRBJ1-4; tentative D call: TRBD1 (5 bases). Germline V gives CDR1 SEHNR, CDR2 FQNEAQ (reference sequence). The CDR3 length is 14 residues. CDR3 bases: TGTGCCAGAAGCTTAGGGCAGGACAATAAAAAACTGTTTTTT. Residues: CARSLGQDNKKLFF.

This clonotype was picked up many times. The chain has TRBV7-2 and TRBJ2-7, with a weak D call TRBD1 (5 bases). Germline lookup yields CDR1 SGHTA and CDR2 FQGNSA. V dropped 7 bases and J dropped 2 bases, with 15 bases sitting between them. The CDR3 is 14 amino acids. Here the CDR3 reads CASIDSLQPYEQYF. For the CDR3, the DNA is TGTGCCAGCATCGACAGCCTACAGCCCTACGAGCAGTACTTC.

This clonotype was found many times. The chain uses TRBV6-1 and TRBJ1-1; 7 nucleotides agree with TRBD1. Per the germline V gene, CDR1 is MNHNS and CDR2 is SASEGT. This CDR3 comprises 20 residues. J gave up 0 bases and V 6 bases, and 22 bases lay outside the gene matches. CDR3 region: CASRYRDSEGPSPMNTEAFF. CDR3 nucleotides: TGTGCCAGCAGATACCGGGACAGCGAAGGTCCCTCCCCCATGAACACTGAAGCTTTCTTT.